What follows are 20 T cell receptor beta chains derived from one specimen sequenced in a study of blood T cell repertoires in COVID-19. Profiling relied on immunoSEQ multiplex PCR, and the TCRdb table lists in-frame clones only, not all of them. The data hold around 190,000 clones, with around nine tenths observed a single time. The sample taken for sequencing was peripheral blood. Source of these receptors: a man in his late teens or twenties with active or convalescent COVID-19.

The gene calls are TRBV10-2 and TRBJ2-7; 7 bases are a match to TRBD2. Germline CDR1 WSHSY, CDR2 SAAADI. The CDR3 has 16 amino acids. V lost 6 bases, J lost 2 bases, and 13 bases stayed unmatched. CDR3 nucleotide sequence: TGCGCCAGCAGCTTAAAACGGGGGGTTCCCGCCTACGAGCAGTACTTC. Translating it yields CASSLKRGVPAYEQYF.

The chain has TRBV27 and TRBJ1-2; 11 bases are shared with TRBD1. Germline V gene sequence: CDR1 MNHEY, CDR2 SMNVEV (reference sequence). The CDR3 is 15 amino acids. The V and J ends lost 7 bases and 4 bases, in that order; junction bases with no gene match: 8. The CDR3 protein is CASKDRGPLTYGYTF. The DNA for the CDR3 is TGTGCCAGCAAGGACAGGGGGCCCCTCACCTATGGCTACACCTTC.

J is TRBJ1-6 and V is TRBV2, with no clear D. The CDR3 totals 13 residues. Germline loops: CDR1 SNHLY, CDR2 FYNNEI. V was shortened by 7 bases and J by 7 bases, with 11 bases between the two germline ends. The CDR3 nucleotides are TGTGCCAGCATAGGGAGTTGGAATTCACCCCTCCACTTT. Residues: CASIGSWNSPLHF.

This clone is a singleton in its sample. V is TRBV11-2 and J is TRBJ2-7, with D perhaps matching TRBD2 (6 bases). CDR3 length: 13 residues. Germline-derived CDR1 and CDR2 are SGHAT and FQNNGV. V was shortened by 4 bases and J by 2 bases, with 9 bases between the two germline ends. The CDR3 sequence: CASSWGRTYEQYF. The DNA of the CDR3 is TGTGCCAGCAGCTGGGGGAGGACCTACGAGCAGTACTTC.

This CDR3 is CASTGDRGGYTF. The CDR3 DNA is TGTGCCAGCACCGGAGACAGGGGAGGCTACACCTTC. This sequence joins TRBV21-1 and TRBJ1-2; the table assigns TRBD1, which was not confirmed against the DNA. TRBV21-1 is a documented pseudogene. This CDR3 has 12 residues.

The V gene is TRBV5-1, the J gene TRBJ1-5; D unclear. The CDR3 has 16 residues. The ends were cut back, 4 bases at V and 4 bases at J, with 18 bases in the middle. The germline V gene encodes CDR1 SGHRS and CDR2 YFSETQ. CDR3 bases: TGCGCCAGCAGCCCAGAGAAGACGGTAGCAAATCAGCCCCAGCATTTT. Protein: CASSPEKTVANQPQHF.

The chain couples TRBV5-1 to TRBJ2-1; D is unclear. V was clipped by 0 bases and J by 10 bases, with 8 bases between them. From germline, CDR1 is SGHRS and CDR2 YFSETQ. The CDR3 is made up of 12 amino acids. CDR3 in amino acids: CASSLDDGEQFF. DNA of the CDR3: TGCGCCAGCAGCTTGGATGACGGGGAGCAGTTCTTC. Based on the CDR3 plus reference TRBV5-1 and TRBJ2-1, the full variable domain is KAGVTQTPRYLIKTRGQQVTLSCSPISGHRSVSWYQQTPGQGLQFLFEYFSETQRNKGNFPGRFSGRQFSNSRSEMNVSTLELGDSALYLCASSLDDGEQFFGPGTRLTVL.

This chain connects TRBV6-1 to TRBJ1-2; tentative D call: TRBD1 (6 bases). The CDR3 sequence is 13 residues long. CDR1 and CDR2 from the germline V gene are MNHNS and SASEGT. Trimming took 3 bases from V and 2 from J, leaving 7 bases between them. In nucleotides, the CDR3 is TGTGCCAGCAGTGACAGGGGAAACTATGGCTACACCTTC. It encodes CASSDRGNYGYTF.

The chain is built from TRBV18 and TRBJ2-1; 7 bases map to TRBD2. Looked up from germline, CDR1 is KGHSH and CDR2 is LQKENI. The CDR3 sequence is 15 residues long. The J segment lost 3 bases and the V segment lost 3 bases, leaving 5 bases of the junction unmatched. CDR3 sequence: CASSPGREVYNEQFF. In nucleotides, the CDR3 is TGTGCCAGCTCACCGGGGAGGGAAGTCTACAATGAGCAGTTCTTC.

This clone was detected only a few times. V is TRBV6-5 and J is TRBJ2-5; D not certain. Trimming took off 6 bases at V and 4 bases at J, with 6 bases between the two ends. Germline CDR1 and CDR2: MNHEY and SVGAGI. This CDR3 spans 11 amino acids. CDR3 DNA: TGTGCCAGCAGATCCCTAGAGACCCAGTACTTC. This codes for CASRSLETQYF.

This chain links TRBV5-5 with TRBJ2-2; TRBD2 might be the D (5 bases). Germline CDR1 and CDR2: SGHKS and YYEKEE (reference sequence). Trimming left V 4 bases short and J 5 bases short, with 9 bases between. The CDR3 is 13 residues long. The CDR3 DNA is TGTGCCAGCAGCCCGGGGTGGACCGGGGAGCTGTTTTTT. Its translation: CASSPGWTGELFF. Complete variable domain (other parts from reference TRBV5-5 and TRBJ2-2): DAGVTQSPTHLIKTRGQQVTLRCSPISGHKSVSWYQQVLGQGPQFIFQYYEKEERGRGNFPDRFSARQFPNYSSELNVNALLLGDSALYLCASSPGWTGELFFGEGSRLTVL.

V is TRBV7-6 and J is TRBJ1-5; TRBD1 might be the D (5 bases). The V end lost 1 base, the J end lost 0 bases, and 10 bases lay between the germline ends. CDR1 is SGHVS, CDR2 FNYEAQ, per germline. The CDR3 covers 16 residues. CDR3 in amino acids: CASSLGGPDSNQPQHF. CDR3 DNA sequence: TGTGCCAGCAGCTTAGGGGGCCCGGATAGCAATCAGCCCCAGCATTTT.

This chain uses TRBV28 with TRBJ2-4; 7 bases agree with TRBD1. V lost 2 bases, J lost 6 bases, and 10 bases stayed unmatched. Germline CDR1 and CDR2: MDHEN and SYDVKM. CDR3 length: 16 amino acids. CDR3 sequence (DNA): TGTGCCAGCAGTTTAGAGGGACAGCCTTGGGGAAACATTCAGTACTTC. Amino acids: CASSLEGQPWGNIQYF.

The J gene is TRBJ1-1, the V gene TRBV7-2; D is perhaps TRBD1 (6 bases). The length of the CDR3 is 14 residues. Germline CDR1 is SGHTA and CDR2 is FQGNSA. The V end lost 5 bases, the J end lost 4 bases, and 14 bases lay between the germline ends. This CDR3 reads CASSVNRVGTEAFF. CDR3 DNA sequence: TGTGCCAGCAGCGTAAACAGGGTCGGCACTGAAGCTTTCTTT.

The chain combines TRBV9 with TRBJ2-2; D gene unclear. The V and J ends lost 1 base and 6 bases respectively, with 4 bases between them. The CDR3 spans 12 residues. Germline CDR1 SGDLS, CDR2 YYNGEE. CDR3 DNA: TGTGCCAGCAGCGTATGGCCCGGGGAGCTGTTTTTT. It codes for CASSVWPGELFF.

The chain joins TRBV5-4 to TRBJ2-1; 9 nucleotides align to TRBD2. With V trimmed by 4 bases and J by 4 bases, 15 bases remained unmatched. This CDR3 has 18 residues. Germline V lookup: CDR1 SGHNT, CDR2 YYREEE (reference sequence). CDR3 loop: CASSPRTSAFSGYNEQFF. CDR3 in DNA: TGTGCCAGCAGCCCGAGGACTAGCGCCTTCTCGGGGTACAATGAGCAGTTCTTC.

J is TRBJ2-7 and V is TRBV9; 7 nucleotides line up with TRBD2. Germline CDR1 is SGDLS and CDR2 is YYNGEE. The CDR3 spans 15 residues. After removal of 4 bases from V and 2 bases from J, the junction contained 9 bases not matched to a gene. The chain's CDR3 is CASSRTGGATYEQYF. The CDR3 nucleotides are TGTGCCAGCAGCAGAACGGGGGGAGCCACCTACGAGCAGTACTTC.

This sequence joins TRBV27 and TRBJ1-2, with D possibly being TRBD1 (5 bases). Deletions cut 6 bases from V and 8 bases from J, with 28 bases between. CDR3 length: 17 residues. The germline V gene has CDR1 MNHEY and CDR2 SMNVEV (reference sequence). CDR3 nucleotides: TGTGCCAGCAGGCCAACCGCAGGGCGCGAAGGCTTCGACGGCTACACCTTC. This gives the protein CASRPTAGREGFDGYTF.

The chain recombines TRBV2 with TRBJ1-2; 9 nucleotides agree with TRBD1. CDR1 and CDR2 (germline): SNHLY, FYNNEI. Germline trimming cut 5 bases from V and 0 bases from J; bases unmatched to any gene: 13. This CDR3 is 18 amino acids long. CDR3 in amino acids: CASSPSLWTGDTNYGYTF. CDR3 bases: TGTGCCAGCAGTCCGTCACTATGGACAGGGGACACTAACTATGGCTACACCTTC.

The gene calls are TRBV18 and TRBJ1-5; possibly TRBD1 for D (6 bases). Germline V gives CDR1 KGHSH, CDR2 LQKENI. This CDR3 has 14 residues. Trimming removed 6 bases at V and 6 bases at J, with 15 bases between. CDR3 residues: CASSVGGQSQPQHF. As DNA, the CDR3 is TGTGCCAGCTCCGTGGGGGGGCAGAGTCAGCCCCAGCATTTT.